A selection of T cell receptor beta chains follows, all from one sample in a study of T-cell memory formation after mild COVID-19. TCRdb used MiXCR to reprocess the 5' RACE reads, holding one entry per CDR3 protein. The repertoire includes 550,000 to 650,000 distinct CDR3 sequences, around 16% of them detected once, and around 7.8% sits in the top ten. The sequenced sample consisted of PBMCs or a T cell subset sorted from them (not recorded which). These TCRs come from an adult woman who had mild COVID-19 (a few samples of this study predate the infection). Cell type and time point are not known. Each CDR3 is given with its conserved first and last residue. Each record gives: V gene, J gene, D gene, clone size, CDR3 DNA, CDR3 protein. D genes are given only for firm matches. Expanded clones get a size class; other rows say once, few or many, or leave the size out.

V: TRBV29-1
J: TRBJ1-2
D: .
size: .
DNA: TGCAGCGTTGTGGGGCCAGGGCAGGTTGGCTACACCTTC
CDR3: CSVVGPGQVGYTF

V: TRBV10-3
J: TRBJ2-3
D: .
size: few
DNA: TGTGCATGCGGGGCGACAGATACGCAGTATTTT
CDR3: CACGATDTQYF

V: TRBV3-1
J: TRBJ1-6
D: .
size: few
DNA: TGTGCCAGCAGCCGGAAGAGTAATTCACCCCTCCACTTT
CDR3: CASSRKSNSPLHF

V: TRBV7-8
J: TRBJ2-7
D: .
size: few
DNA: TGTGCCAGCAGCTTAGATTTCCACGAGCAGTACTTC
CDR3: CASSLDFHEQYF

V: TRBV20-1
J: TRBJ2-1
D: TRBD2
size: .
DNA: TGCAGTGCTAGCCGGGGGGGCGTTGAGCAGTTCTTC
CDR3: CSASRGGVEQFF

V: TRBV2
J: TRBJ1-5
D: .
size: .
DNA: TGTGCCAGCAGGAGGGGAGTAAATCAGCCCCAGCATTTT
CDR3: CASRRGVNQPQHF

V: TRBV20-1
J: TRBJ2-7
D: TRBD1
size: .
DNA: TGCAGTGCCCAGGACAGGACCTCCTACGAGCAGTACTTC
CDR3: CSAQDRTSYEQYF

V: TRBV6-6
J: TRBJ2-5
D: .
size: few
DNA: TGTGCCAGCAGGCACTTTCCGGGGGCTCAAGAGACCCAGTACTTC
CDR3: CASRHFPGAQETQYF

V: TRBV15
J: TRBJ1-1
D: .
size: few
DNA: TGTGCCACCAGCAGAGATCGGAATGAAGCTTTCTTT
CDR3: CATSRDRNEAFF

V: TRBV18
J: TRBJ2-1
D: TRBD2
size: .
DNA: TGTGCCAGCTCAGGTGGACTAGCTCTTGGTGAGCAGTTCTTC
CDR3: CASSGGLALGEQFF

V: TRBV12-3/TRBV12-4
J: TRBJ2-1
D: .
size: many
DNA: TGTGCCAGCAGTTTAACGAGAGGGACGGATGAGCAGTTCTTC
CDR3: CASSLTRGTDEQFF

V: TRBV5-1
J: TRBJ2-3
D: TRBD2
size: many
DNA: TGCGCCAGCAGCTTGGATACTAGCGGAAGCACAGATACGCAGTATTTT
CDR3: CASSLDTSGSTDTQYF

V: TRBV6-4
J: TRBJ2-7
D: TRBD1
size: few
DNA: TGTGCCAGCAGTGACTGGGACAGGGGTCCCTACGAGCAGTACTTC
CDR3: CASSDWDRGPYEQYF

V: TRBV7-6
J: TRBJ2-1
D: TRBD2
size: few
DNA: TGTGCCAGCAGCTTAGGACTAGCGTGGTATGAGCAGTTCTTC
CDR3: CASSLGLAWYEQFF

V: TRBV19
J: TRBJ2-2
D: TRBD2
size: .
DNA: TGTGCCAGTAAATCTAGCGGGGGATCGAACACCGGGGAGCTGTTTTTT
CDR3: CASKSSGGSNTGELFF

V: TRBV6-5
J: TRBJ2-3
D: .
size: few
DNA: TGTGCCAGCAGTTACTCGAAGGCGGGTAACAGCGATACGCAGTATTTT
CDR3: CASSYSKAGNSDTQYF

V: TRBV12-3/TRBV12-4
J: TRBJ2-1
D: TRBD2
size: .
DNA: TGTGCCAGCAGTGATAGCGGGTACGACAATGAGCAGTTCTTC
CDR3: CASSDSGYDNEQFF

V: TRBV12-3/TRBV12-4
J: TRBJ2-5
D: .
size: many
DNA: TGTGCCAGCAGTTTTGGCAGGGTGGAGACCCAGTACTTC
CDR3: CASSFGRVETQYF

V: TRBV7-2
J: TRBJ2-2
D: .
size: .
DNA: TGTGCCAGCAGCTTACCCCTAATGACCCTAGTGACCGGGGAGCTGTTTTTT
CDR3: CASSLPLMTLVTGELFF

V: TRBV18
J: TRBJ2-5
D: TRBD1
size: .
DNA: TGTGCCAGCTCAGACAGGGAAACGAGCGGTAGAGAGACCCAGTACTTC
CDR3: CASSDRETSGRETQYF

V: TRBV9
J: TRBJ2-4
D: TRBD1
size: .
DNA: TGTGCCAGCAGCGTGGGGACAGGGGGAGACATTCAGTACTTC
CDR3: CASSVGTGGDIQYF

V: TRBV5-5
J: TRBJ1-6
D: .
size: .
DNA: TGTGCCAGCACCCAAGTCAGCTCCTATAATTCACCCCTCCACTTT
CDR3: CASTQVSSYNSPLHF

V: TRBV10-3
J: TRBJ1-2
D: .
size: few
DNA: TGTGCCATCAGGGATGAATCCAGGAGGTTGGCAGGCTACACCTTC
CDR3: CAIRDESRRLAGYTF

V: TRBV5-1
J: TRBJ2-1
D: .
size: many
DNA: TGCGCCAGCAGCTTGGCGGGTCAGGGTTCCTACAATGAGCAGTTCTTC
CDR3: CASSLAGQGSYNEQFF

V: TRBV9
J: TRBJ2-3
D: .
size: .
DNA: TGTGCCAGCAGCGTAGGGGCGGCAGATACGCAGTATTTT
CDR3: CASSVGAADTQYF

V: TRBV10-3
J: TRBJ2-7
D: TRBD2
size: .
DNA: TGTGCCATCAGTGAGTCGAGCGGGAGGGCCTTCTACGAGCAGTACTTC
CDR3: CAISESSGRAFYEQYF

V: TRBV4-2
J: TRBJ1-3
D: .
size: .
DNA: TGTGCCAGCAGCCACTCGTCACAGGCCCCTGGAAACACCATATATTTT
CDR3: CASSHSSQAPGNTIYF

V: TRBV5-1
J: TRBJ2-1
D: TRBD1
size: many
DNA: TGCGCCAGCAGCTTGGACGGACAGGGGCGTGAGCAGTTCTTC
CDR3: CASSLDGQGREQFF

V: TRBV5-1
J: TRBJ2-7
D: TRBD2
size: few
DNA: TGCGCCAGCAGCTTGACTAGCGGGCCCTCCTACGAGCAGTACTTC
CDR3: CASSLTSGPSYEQYF

V: TRBV10-3
J: TRBJ2-1
D: .
size: .
DNA: TGTGCCACCGGTCCCCCGGGGGTAAATGAGCAGTTCTTC
CDR3: CATGPPGVNEQFF

V: TRBV5-1
J: TRBJ2-5
D: .
size: .
DNA: TGCGCCAGCAGACCGGGGCAAGAGACCCAGTACTTC
CDR3: CASRPGQETQYF

V: TRBV20-1
J: TRBJ1-6
D: TRBD1
size: few
DNA: TGCAGTGCTAGACCACAGGGGACCCCTTATAATTCACCCCTCCACTTT
CDR3: CSARPQGTPYNSPLHF

V: TRBV20-1
J: TRBJ1-5
D: .
size: .
DNA: TGCAGTGCTAGAGATCTAGGGGGGGCGACAAATCAGCCCCAGCATTTT
CDR3: CSARDLGGATNQPQHF